This TCR beta chain appears in the sequencing data of a study of T cells in Graves' hyperthyroidism and ophthalmopathy. The CDR3 regions of TCR beta were amplified from RNA transcripts. The primer set for the first-round RT-PCR of the TCR CDR3 was HTBI. TCRdb reprocessed the multiplex PCR reads with MiXCR, giving one entry per CDR3 protein. The sample records approximately 300,000 distinct CDR3 sequences, 16% being singletons. CDR3 length: 16 amino acids. With 6 bases clipped from V and 7 bases from J, the junction kept 7 bases outside the gene matches. The material sequenced was blood. The chain has TRBV12-3 or TRBV12-4 and TRBJ2-4, with 15 bases that match TRBD2. This clonotype was sampled from a man aged 30 to 45 with Graves' hyperthyroidism. In nucleotides, the CDR3 is TGTGCCAGCAGCTGGACTAGCGGGAGGGTGTGGAACATTCAGTACTTC. It codes for CASSWTSGRVWNIQYF.